One and the same sample provided the 3 T cell receptor beta chains below, sequenced in a study of PD-1 blockade in classical Hodgkin lymphoma. Relapses following autologous stem cell transplantation were seen in all patients, with brentuximab vedotin exposure varying. Profiling relied on immunoSEQ multiplex PCR, and the TCRdb table lists in-frame clones only, not all of them. The sample shows roughly 35,000 clones, about 86% of them seen only once. The sample consisted of peripheral blood mononuclear cells (PBMCs), taken before the second cycle of nivolumab. These receptors were obtained from a human donor with classical Hodgkin lymphoma.

This clone was seen a single time. The genes are TRBV28 and TRBJ2-1, with 7 bases lining up with TRBD2. The trim removed 2 bases at V and 7 bases at J, leaving 5 bases unmatched. CDR1 is MDHEN and CDR2 is SYDVKM in the germline V gene. This CDR3 comprises 14 residues. CDR3: CASSLTGGRNEQFF. The CDR3, as DNA: TGTGCCAGCAGTTTAACGGGAGGCCGTAATGAGCAGTTCTTC.

V gene TRBV5-6 combines with J gene TRBJ2-7; 8 bases are a match to TRBD1. This CDR3 contains 14 residues. Germline V gives CDR1 SGHDT, CDR2 YYEEEE. V was pared by 4 bases and J by 2 bases, with 5 bases of the junction left unmatched. CDR3 nucleotides: TGTGCCAGCAGCCCCGGACAGGGCGCCTACGAGCAGTACTTC. Its protein product is CASSPGQGAYEQYF. The complete variable domain, with remaining parts taken from reference TRBV5-6 and TRBJ2-7, reads DAGVTQSPTHLIKTRGQQVTLRCSPKSGHDTVSWYQQALGQGPQFIFQYYEEEERQRGNFPDRFSGHQFPNYSSELNVNALLLGDSALYLCASSPGQGAYEQYFGPGTRLTVT.

The chain couples TRBV4-1 to TRBJ2-1; TRBD2 agrees at 9 bases. From germline, CDR1 is MGHRA and CDR2 YSYEKL. With 0 bases clipped from V and 8 bases from J, the junction kept 8 bases outside the gene matches. This CDR3 is 16 amino acids long. For the CDR3, the DNA is TGCGCCAGCAGCCAAGAGTGGGCGGGAGGGACGTATGAGCAGTTCTTC. Translation gives CASSQEWAGGTYEQFF.